The next 24 T cell receptor beta chains were all read from a single sample in a study of T cells after yellow fever vaccination. TCRdb reanalysed the 5' RACE reads using MiXCR and keeps one entry per CDR3 protein. The profile shows hundreds of thousands of distinct CDR3 sequences, 9% to 15% of them singletons. Source: PBMCs, taken on the day of the yellow fever booster vaccination. The receptors originated from a man aged 25 to 40 who received the YFV17D yellow fever vaccine.

The sample holds a few counts of this clonotype. The chain carries TRBV7-9 and TRBJ1-5, with D tentatively TRBD1 (5 bases). Per the germline V gene, CDR1 is SEHNR and CDR2 is FQNEAQ (reference sequence). This CDR3 has 14 residues. Trimming pared 3 bases from V and 7 bases from J, leaving 13 bases between. The chain's CDR3 is CASSFTSGDQPQHF. DNA of the CDR3: TGTGCCAGCAGCTTTACGAGTGGGGACCAGCCCCAGCATTTT.

The chain links TRBV28 to TRBJ2-5, with no clear D. V was clipped by 11 bases and J by 5 bases, with 18 bases between them. CDR1 and CDR2 from the germline V gene are MDHEN and SYDVKM. The CDR3 totals 13 residues. The DNA of the CDR3 is TGTGCCTCATCAGACCCATGGGTTGAGACCCAGTACTTC. Protein product: CASSDPWVETQYF.

V gene TRBV12-3 or TRBV12-4 combines with J gene TRBJ1-2; D not resolved. CDR3 length: 13 amino acids. Trimming stripped 6 bases from V and 4 bases from J, with 12 bases between. CDR3 in amino acids: CASSRRATYGYTF. The CDR3, as DNA: TGTGCCAGCAGCCGGCGGGCCACCTATGGCTACACCTTC.

This clonotype was seen more than once but under ten times. The V and J genes are TRBV7-9 and TRBJ2-1; 8 bases match TRBD1. CDR3 length: 16 residues. The J segment lost 5 bases and the V segment lost 6 bases, leaving 12 bases of the junction unmatched. The germline CDR1 and CDR2 sequences are SEHNR and FQNEAQ (reference sequence). The CDR3 bases are TGTGCCAGCAGAGCCTCCGGGACAGGATATAACAATGAGCAGTTCTTC. Translating it yields CASRASGTGYNNEQFF. Full variable domain (outside the CDR3, taken from reference TRBV7-9 and TRBJ2-1): DTGVSQNPRHKITKRGQNVTFRCDPISEHNRLYWYRQTLGQGPEFLTYFQNEAQLEKSRLLSDRFSAERPKGSFSTLEIQRTEQGDSAMYLCASRASGTGYNNEQFFGPGTRLTVL.

In its sample, this clonotype was seen many times. The rearrangement links TRBV4-3 to TRBJ2-3; D unclear. In germline, CDR1 is LGHNA, CDR2 YSLEER. This CDR3 spans 13 amino acids. V shed 4 bases and J shed 6 bases, with 11 bases lying between them. CDR3 sequence: CASSPQTGDTQYF. The CDR3 DNA follows: TGCGCCAGCAGCCCCCAGACTGGGGATACGCAGTATTTT.

The chain couples TRBV6-2 or TRBV6-3 to TRBJ2-2; 7 bases fit TRBD1. CDR3 size: 18 residues. Unmatched junction bases numbered 18, after V lost 5 bases and J lost 6 bases. Germline CDR1 reads MNHEY; CDR2 reads SVGEGT. The CDR3 spells CASSPIGLTGKRAGELFF. The CDR3 nucleotides read TGTGCCAGCAGTCCCATCGGGTTGACAGGGAAGAGGGCCGGGGAGCTGTTTTTT.

This clonotype has just a few counts. The chain joins TRBV5-6 to TRBJ2-3; D is uncertain. CDR3 length: 17 residues. Germline CDR1 reads SGHDT; CDR2 reads YYEEEE. Trimming removed 4 bases at V and 0 bases at J, with 18 bases between. The CDR3 loop is CASSLTMGGGSTDTQYF. The CDR3 nucleotides read TGTGCCAGCAGCCTGACGATGGGCGGCGGAAGCACAGATACGCAGTATTTT.

This clonotype has only a few counts. V is TRBV5-5 and J is TRBJ2-5; 10 bases are a match to TRBD1. The CDR3 totals 16 residues. The germline V gene has CDR1 SGHKS and CDR2 YYEKEE (reference sequence). After removal of 4 bases from V and 1 base from J, the junction contained 7 bases not matched to a gene. The DNA for the CDR3 is TGTGCCAGCAGCGACAGGGGGCTGAGGATCCAAGAGACCCAGTACTTC. This translates into CASSDRGLRIQETQYF.

The table lists this clonotype with many counts. The rearrangement joins TRBV7-9 to TRBJ2-7; TRBD1 matches 9 bases. J was trimmed by 2 bases and V by 5 bases; bases with no gene match: 7. The CDR3 spans 15 residues. CDR1 is SEHNR and CDR2 is FQNEAQ in the germline V gene (reference sequence). In nucleotides, the CDR3 is TGTGCCAGCAGCGTCGGACAGGGGAGGACCTACGAGCAGTACTTC. Amino acids: CASSVGQGRTYEQYF.

This sequence joins TRBV6-1 and TRBJ2-1; 7 bases are shared with TRBD2. The CDR3 spans 13 residues. V trimming: 6 bases; J trimming: 7 bases; junction bases outside the gene matches: 6. Germline V gene lookup returns CDR1 MNHNS and CDR2 SASEGT. In DNA form, the CDR3 reads TGTGCCAGCAGGGAGGGAGGGAGGAATGAGCAGTTCTTC. Translated: CASREGGRNEQFF.

This clonotype was detected a few times. The chain carries TRBV28 and TRBJ1-5, with 7 bases identical to TRBD1. This CDR3 contains 16 residues. The germline gives CDR1 MDHEN, CDR2 SYDVKM. V was clipped by 5 bases and J by 6 bases; unmatched bases: 13. CDR3 amino acids: CASSPPGRGRGQPQHF. CDR3 bases: TGTGCCAGCAGTCCCCCCGGGAGGGGGCGCGGTCAGCCCCAGCATTTT.

This clonotype was seen a handful of times. This chain joins TRBV7-9 and TRBJ2-7, with no clear D. Germline V gene data show CDR1 as SEHNR and CDR2 as FQNEAQ (reference sequence). The CDR3 extends over 11 amino acids. V was cut by 3 bases and J by 6 bases, with 6 bases left in between. The CDR3 protein is CASSFQAEQYF. The CDR3 nucleotides are TGTGCCAGCAGCTTCCAGGCCGAGCAGTACTTC.

With regard to this clonotype: The final CDR3 position lacks the conserved phenylalanine or tryptophan, pointing to a likely read error. The V call is TRBV10-3, the J call TRBJ2-6; D call uncertain. V shed 0 bases and J shed 0 bases, with 3 bases lying between them. CDR3 length: 15 amino acids. Looked up from germline, CDR1 is ENHRY and CDR2 is SYGVKD. For the CDR3, the DNA is TGTGCCATCAGTGAGTCAGACTCTGGGGCCAACGTCCTGACTCTC. Its protein product is CAISESDSGANVLTL.

The V and J genes are TRBV27 and TRBJ2-4; D is uncertain. Germline CDR1 is MNHEY and CDR2 is SMNVEV (reference sequence). The length of the CDR3 is 13 residues. Trimming stripped 8 bases from V and 5 bases from J, with 13 bases between. The CDR3 region has the DNA TGTGCCAGCGCTGATGACGGCGAAAACATTCAGTACTTC. Amino acids: CASADDGENIQYF.

The chain carries TRBV20-1 and TRBJ2-3, with 7 nucleotides matching TRBD1. J lost 6 bases, V lost 3 bases, and 15 bases had no gene match. The CDR3 length is 16 residues. CDR1 and CDR2 from the germline V gene are DFQATT and SNEGSKA (reference sequence). CDR3 sequence reads: CSARLQTGLGSDTQYF. The DNA for the CDR3 is TGCAGTGCTAGGCTACAGACAGGGTTGGGGTCCGATACGCAGTATTTT.

Only a few counts were recorded for this clonotype. V and J are TRBV20-1 and TRBJ2-7; 7 bases map to TRBD2. The CDR3 totals 13 residues. Trimming at V came to 8 bases and at J to 2 bases, leaving 9 bases not matched to a gene. Germline CDR1 is DFQATT and CDR2 is SNEGSKA (reference sequence). The CDR3 DNA follows: TGCAGTACTCAGCGGGATGGACCCTACGAGCAGTACTTC. This translates into CSTQRDGPYEQYF.

The rearrangement joins TRBV12-3 or TRBV12-4 to TRBJ2-1, with TRBD1 as a possible D gene (5 bases). CDR3 size: 15 residues. V lost 8 bases and J lost 7, with 21 bases in between. Here the CDR3 DNA reads TGTGCCAGCGGACACGTTATTCGGAGTGGGAATGAGCAGTTCTTC. As protein: CASGHVIRSGNEQFF.

This clonotype was observed a handful of times. This sequence joins TRBV20-1 and TRBJ1-2; a weak D match, TRBD1 (5 bases). Trimming left V 2 bases short and J 8 bases short, with 27 bases between. CDR3 length equals 17 residues. Germline CDR1 is DFQATT and CDR2 is SNEGSKA (reference sequence). CDR3 sequence reads: CSARPPGTLRRGRGYTF. DNA of the CDR3: TGCAGTGCTAGACCGCCCGGGACTCTCAGACGGGGTCGGGGCTACACCTTC.

The genes are TRBV9 and TRBJ2-1; D is tentatively TRBD1 or TRBD2 (5 bases each). From germline, CDR1 is SGDLS and CDR2 YYNGEE. Deletions cut 4 bases from V and 5 bases from J, with 10 bases between. The CDR3 runs to 13 residues. CDR3 in amino acids: CASSWGINNEQFF. CDR3 DNA sequence: TGTGCCAGCAGCTGGGGGATCAACAATGAGCAGTTCTTC.

The sample holds a few counts of this clonotype. The chain combines TRBV21-1 with TRBJ2-1; the table's TRBD1 call for D was not verified on the DNA. TRBV21-1 is a known pseudogene. CDR3 length: 17 amino acids. The CDR3 loop is CASSNGVIGRGYNEQFF. CDR3 nucleotide sequence: TGTGCCAGCAGCAATGGGGTAATCGGCAGGGGGTACAATGAGCAGTTCTTC.

CDR3 amino acids: CASSATSLGYETQYF. The CDR3 DNA reads TGTGCCAGCAGCGCGACTAGTCTAGGGTATGAGACCCAGTACTTC. The gene calls are TRBV9 and TRBJ2-5, with D perhaps matching TRBD2 (6 bases). The V gene's germline CDR1 is SGDLS and CDR2 YYNGEE. The CDR3 extends over 15 amino acids. V dropped 3 bases and J dropped 5 bases, with 17 bases sitting between them.

This clonotype has just a few counts. The V and J genes are TRBV27 and TRBJ2-2; TRBD1 might be the D (5 bases). Germline CDR1 MNHEY, CDR2 SMNVEV (reference sequence). The CDR3 spans 16 residues. With 4 bases removed from V and 0 bases from J, the gap between germline ends came to 12 bases. The CDR3 spells CASSWTSRTNTGELFF. In nucleotides, the CDR3 is TGTGCCAGCAGTTGGACATCCCGCACGAACACCGGGGAGCTGTTTTTT.

This chain uses TRBV19 with TRBJ2-7; tentative D call: TRBD2 (5 bases). Per germline, CDR1 LNHDA and CDR2 SQIVND (reference sequence). V lost 4 bases, J lost 6 bases, and 22 bases lay in between. The CDR3 covers 16 residues. The CDR3 DNA reads TGTGCCAGTAGTAGGAGAGCACGGGATACTAGAGCCGAGCAGTACTTC. Translating gives CASSRRARDTRAEQYF.

The rearrangement uses TRBV9 and TRBJ2-1, with 12 nucleotides matching TRBD2. Germline CDR1 reads SGDLS; CDR2 reads YYNGEE. The CDR3 has 16 residues. V trimming: 4 bases; J trimming: 9 bases; junction bases outside the gene matches: 11. CDR3 sequence (DNA): TGTGCCAGCAGCCCCCAGACTAGCGGGAGTATGGGTGAGCAGTTCTTC. Translated: CASSPQTSGSMGEQFF. The variable domain in full, completed from reference TRBV9 and TRBJ2-1, reads DSGVTQTPKHLITATGQRVTLRCSPRSGDLSVYWYQQSLDQGLQFLIQYYNGEERAKGNILERFSAQQFPDLHSELNLSSLELGDSALYFCASSPQTSGSMGEQFFGPGTRLTVL.